The sequence of this TCR beta chain was determined in a study of Tregs in tolerant kidney transplant recipients. About the study: Mixed chimerism was transient after nonmyeloablative marrow transplants from related graft donors. Whole-study results and caveats: Changing PCR primers prevented nucleotide comparison between some patients' samples. Biological reproducibility was not directly addressed in this study.

Method: immunoSEQ multiplex PCR; TCRdb's copy keeps in-frame clones and lacks some. The data hold approximately 15,000 clones, with 80% observed a single time. Thawed PBMCs were FACS-sorted into unstimulated CD4+CD25+CD127- regulatory T cells, CD4+CD25- non-regulatory cells, CD4 and CD8 cells. Germline trimming cut 7 bases from V and 5 bases from J; bases unmatched to any gene: 13. In germline, CDR1 is SGDLS, CDR2 YYNGEE. The CDR3 runs to 17 residues. About this clone: Its target is unknown.

The receptor was isolated from a human donor who received a combined kidney and bone marrow transplant. This specimen was Tregs from blood, taken before the transplant. V and J are TRBV9 and TRBJ2-3, with 13 bases aligning to TRBD2. DNA of the CDR3: TGTGCCAGCCACACCTACACTAGCGGGGGGGCGGGAGATACGCAGTATTTT. Amino acids: CASHTYTSGGAGDTQYF.